The 12 T cell receptor beta chains presented below share a single source sample, sequenced in a study of blood T cell repertoires in COVID-19. Clones were sequenced by immunoSEQ multiplex PCR, and TCRdb holds only the in-frame ones, with some missing. The repertoire includes roughly 170,000 clones, under 85% of them detected once, and about 7% sits in the top ten. The sequencing sample was made of peripheral blood. These receptors originate from a human donor in a cohort sampled during active COVID-19.

The CDR3 nucleotides are TGTGCCAGCAGTCCGGGACTGAGCTCTGGAAACACCATATATTTT. Translation gives CASSPGLSSGNTIYF. The V and J genes are TRBV6-5 and TRBJ1-3; D is possibly TRBD1 (5 bases). Germline CDR1 MNHEY, CDR2 SVGAGI. The CDR3 covers 15 residues. Deletions cut 5 bases from V and 0 bases from J, with 11 bases between.

This rearrangement joins TRBV4-1 to TRBJ1-1; perhaps TRBD1 as D (5 bases). V dropped 0 bases and J dropped 5 bases, with 10 bases sitting between them. Germline V gives CDR1 MGHRA, CDR2 YSYEKL. The CDR3 covers 14 residues. DNA for the CDR3: TGCGCCAGCAGCCAAGACAGGGCATCAACTGAAGCTTTCTTT. Protein sequence: CASSQDRASTEAFF.

J is TRBJ2-3 and V is TRBV7-6; 8 nucleotides line up with TRBD2. Losses at the gene ends were 5 bases for V and 5 bases for J; bases not matched to a gene: 15. The CDR3 has 17 residues. Germline loops: CDR1 SGHVS, CDR2 FNYEAQ. The CDR3 DNA sequence: TGTGCCAGCAGCCCCCTCACCCCGGGGGGGGCGGGAGATACGCAGTATTTT. It encodes CASSPLTPGGAGDTQYF.

The genes are TRBV3-1 (or the pseudogene TRBV3-2) and TRBJ1-4; 7 bases are shared with TRBD1. V trimming: 4 bases; J trimming: 8 bases; junction bases outside the gene matches: 19. The CDR3 loop spans 18 amino acids. Germline CDR1 LGHDT, CDR2 YNNKEL (reference sequence). Here the CDR3 reads CASSLLQGLGATNEKLFF. The CDR3 region has the DNA TGTGCCAGCAGCCTCTTACAGGGGCTGGGGGCCACGAACGAAAAACTGTTTTTT.

Here the CDR3 DNA reads TGCGCCAGCAGCTTGGTCCTAGCGGGGGGCACAGATACGCAGTATTTT. Translating gives CASSLVLAGGTDTQYF. V and J are TRBV5-1 and TRBJ2-3, with 10 bases that match TRBD2. In germline, CDR1 is SGHRS, CDR2 YFSETQ. V shed 0 bases, J shed 1 base, and the junction held 2 bases outside the gene matches. The CDR3 runs 16 residues. The variable domain in full, completed from reference TRBV5-1 and TRBJ2-3, reads KAGVTQTPRYLIKTRGQQVTLSCSPISGHRSVSWYQQTPGQGLQFLFEYFSETQRNKGNFPGRFSGRQFSNSRSEMNVSTLELGDSALYLCASSLVLAGGTDTQYFGPGTRLTVL.

V and J are TRBV30 and TRBJ2-7; D possibly corresponds to TRBD1 (5 bases). Germline values: CDR1 GTSNPN, CDR2 SVGIG (reference sequence). CDR3 length: 11 residues. Trimming stripped 5 bases from V and 6 bases from J, with 11 bases between. This CDR3 reads CAWSAGSEQYF. CDR3 nucleotide sequence: TGTGCCTGGTCGGCAGGGTCCGAGCAGTACTTC.

This clone was counted between two and nine times. This chain links TRBV7-8 with TRBJ1-1; 10 bases line up with TRBD1. V dropped 2 bases and J dropped 1; count of bases not matched to a gene: 4. There are 16 residues in the CDR3. Looked up from germline, CDR1 is SGHVS and CDR2 is FQNEAQ. The CDR3 nucleotides read TGTGCCAGCAGCTTAAGGGGACAGGGGACGAACACTGAAGCTTTCTTT. This sequence encodes CASSLRGQGTNTEAFF. The full variable domain, rest sourced from reference TRBV7-8 and TRBJ1-1, is GAGVSQSPRYKVAKRGQDVALRCDPISGHVSLFWYQQALGQGPEFLTYFQNEAQLDKSGLPSDRFFAERPEGSVSTLKIQRTQQEDSAVYLCASSLRGQGTNTEAFFGQGTRLTVV.

This chain joins TRBV5-4 and TRBJ1-2, with 7 nucleotides matching TRBD1. Trimming removed 5 bases from V and 6 bases from J; junction bases left unmatched: 16. Germline loops: CDR1 SGHNT, CDR2 YYREEE (reference sequence). The CDR3 consists of 16 residues. The CDR3 loop reads CASRDLGQDRSHGYTF. CDR3 in DNA: TGTGCCAGCAGGGACCTAGGACAGGATCGATCCCATGGCTACACCTTC.

The chain recombines TRBV5-1 with TRBJ2-1; TRBD1 matches at 9 bases. Germline loops: CDR1 SGHRS, CDR2 YFSETQ. The CDR3 has 16 amino acids. J lost 6 bases, V lost 5 bases, and 12 bases had no gene match. The CDR3 nucleotides are TGCGCCAGCAGAGTGGGACCGGGACAGGGATCCAATGAGCAGTTCTTC. Translation gives CASRVGPGQGSNEQFF.

V usage is TRBV19 and J usage is TRBJ2-2; 9 bases are a match to TRBD1. The CDR3 has 16 amino acids. Trimming at V came to 6 bases and at J to 6 bases, leaving 11 bases not matched to a gene. CDR1 is LNHDA and CDR2 is SQIVND in the germline V gene (reference sequence). This chain's CDR3 is CASRLTQGARAGELFF. The CDR3 nucleotides read TGTGCCAGTAGACTAACACAGGGGGCGAGGGCCGGGGAGCTGTTTTTT.

The genes are TRBV9 and TRBJ1-2, with TRBD1 as a possible D gene (5 bases). This CDR3 region has 12 residues. Trimming cost V 5 bases and J 4 bases, with 9 bases left between them. From germline, CDR1 is SGDLS and CDR2 YYNGEE. The DNA for the CDR3 is TGTGCCAGCAGTGGGGGGGTCTATGGCTACACCTTC. Translating it yields CASSGGVYGYTF.

The rearrangement uses TRBV27 and TRBJ2-5; D is uncertain. V was pared by 3 bases and J by 4 bases, with 6 bases between. Germline V gives CDR1 MNHEY, CDR2 SMNVEV (reference sequence). CDR3 length: 12 residues. The CDR3 here is CASSFVGETQYF. The DNA for the CDR3 is TGTGCCAGCAGTTTTGTCGGAGAGACCCAGTACTTC.